One sample yielded the 25 T cell receptor beta chains listed below, sequenced in a study of T cells in women clearing cervical HPV infection. Assay: immunoSEQ multiplex PCR; the TCRdb copy retains only in-frame clones and omits some. The table for this sample gives 15,000 to 20,000 clones. The sample was blood buffy coat. These TCRs come from a woman aged 18 to 75 with a cervical HPV16 infection that either progressed to CIN3+ or cleared (not recorded which).

Turning to this clone: With the read ending 3 residues before the CDR3 end, the germline J gene is used to fill in that end. The rearrangement uses TRBV11-2 and TRBJ2-7, with TRBD1 matching over 8 bases. This CDR3 contains 15 residues. V shed 4 bases, J shed 6 bases, and the junction held 11 bases outside the gene matches. The germline V gene encodes CDR1 SGHAT and CDR2 FQNNGV. The CDR3 here is CASSSDAQGAGEQYF. The sequenced CDR3 bases are TGTGCCAGCAGCTCTGACGCTCAGGGGGCCGGCGAG.

About this clone itself: The read finishes 3 residues shy of the CDR3 end, and the germline J gene is used to complete it. This chain uses TRBV5-1 with TRBJ1-5; weak D call: TRBD1 (5 bases). The V gene lost 6 bases and the J gene lost 0 bases, with 13 bases spanning the gap. Looked up from germline, CDR1 is SGHRS and CDR2 is YFSETQ. The CDR3 sequence is 15 residues long. CDR3 DNA, as far as it was read: TGCGCCAGCAAACGTGACAGACATAGCAATCAGCCC. Translation gives CASKRDRHSNQP. The full CDR3 protein reads CASKRDRHSNQPQHF.

In regard to this clone: Read data end 3 residues before the CDR3 end; the end is taken from the germline J gene. J is TRBJ2-1 and V is TRBV7-9; TRBD1 is a possible D gene (6 bases). The length of the CDR3 is 14 residues. CDR1 is SEHNR, CDR2 FQNEAQ, per germline (reference sequence). V lost 2 bases, J lost 6 bases, and 11 bases lay in between. The CDR3 sequence: CASSLSGQSNEQFF. CDR3 bases read: TGTGCCAGCAGCTTATCGGGACAAAGCAATGAG.

The CDR3 bases that were read are TGTGCCAGCAGTGATCTATCAGTACAGGGTGGCAATCAGCCC. Translation gives CASSDLSVQGGNQP. The CDR3 as a whole reads CASSDLSVQGGNQPQHF. The chain has TRBV2 and TRBJ1-5; the D gene is possibly TRBD1 (6 bases). Read sequence stops 3 residues before the CDR3 end, and the germline J gene provides the missing end. Per germline, CDR1 SNHLY and CDR2 FYNNEI. The ends were cut back, 3 bases at V and 2 bases at J, with 17 bases in the middle. The CDR3 totals 17 residues.

In the case of this clone: Read coverage stops 3 residues before the CDR3 terminus; the germline J gene supplies the remainder. The gene calls are TRBV5-6 and TRBJ1-2; 9 nucleotides line up with TRBD1. CDR1 is SGHDT, CDR2 YYEEEE, per germline. CDR3 length equals 15 residues. J lost 4 bases, V lost 4 bases, and 8 bases had no gene match. The covered CDR3 bases are TGTGCCAGCAGCCGGACAGGGGTGAGGGTCTATGGC. Its protein is CASSRTGVRVYG. The CDR3 as a whole reads CASSRTGVRVYGYTF.

To note about this clone: The read finishes 3 residues shy of the CDR3 end, and the germline J gene is used to complete it. The chain carries TRBV30 and TRBJ2-3, with a weak D call TRBD2 (8 bases). The CDR3 has 15 residues. The germline V gene has CDR1 GTSNPN and CDR2 SVGIG (reference sequence). The CDR3 protein is CAWSVREGANQPQYF. The covered CDR3 bases are TGTGCCTGGAGTGTACGGGAGGGGGCGAATCAGCCG.

Comments on this clone: The CDR3 end is not reached by the read, which stops 3 residues before it; the germline J gene fills it in. The chain is built from TRBV20-1 and TRBJ2-1; TRBD1 matches 11 bases. The CDR3 runs 18 residues. With 0 bases clipped from V and 7 bases from J, the junction kept 14 bases outside the gene matches. Germline values: CDR1 DFQATT, CDR2 SNEGSKA (reference sequence). This CDR3 reads CSARDGRRTGGERNEQFF. Incomplete CDR3 DNA: TGCAGTGCTAGAGATGGTCGCCGGACAGGGGGCGAGAGGAATGAG.

Points on this clone: Read data end 3 residues before the CDR3 end; the end is taken from the germline J gene. This chain links TRBV5-1 with TRBJ2-5, with 8 nucleotides matching TRBD1. V shed 3 bases and J 3 bases; nucleotides not matched to a gene: 1. Germline CDR1 is SGHRS and CDR2 is YFSETQ. The CDR3 has 13 residues. The chain's CDR3 is CASSSTGEETQYF. The CDR3 DNA, read in part, is TGCGCCAGCAGCTCGACAGGGGAAGAGACC.

Notes on this clone: The read terminates 3 residues before the CDR3 end, so the remaining end is supplied by the germline J gene. The chain recombines TRBV3-1 (or the pseudogene TRBV3-2) with TRBJ1-2; TRBD1 aligns across 8 bases. The CDR3 runs 13 residues. The trim removed 4 bases at V and 3 bases at J, leaving 1 base unmatched. Germline V gene lookup returns CDR1 LGHDT and CDR2 YNNKEL (reference sequence). The CDR3 protein is CASSLGQDYGYTF. The CDR3 bases that were read are TGTGCCAGCAGCCTGGGACAGGACTATGGC.

On this clone: The read ends 3 residues early relative to the CDR3; the germline J gene fills the gap. The V and J genes are TRBV18 and TRBJ1-6; 8 nucleotides align to TRBD1. V trimming: 1 base; J trimming: 6 bases; junction bases outside the gene matches: 8. The germline CDR1 and CDR2 sequences are KGHSH and LQKENI. This CDR3 region has 17 residues. The CDR3 DNA, read in part, is TGTGCCAGCTCACCACGCGTCGGTGGACAGGGTAATTCACCC. Translated, it gives CASSPRVGGQGNSP. The whole CDR3 protein reads CASSPRVGGQGNSPLHF.

With respect to this clone: The CDR3 is cut off 3 residues early in the read; its end comes from the germline J gene. J is TRBJ2-7 and V is TRBV5-1; TRBD2 agrees at 10 bases. Losses at the gene ends were 0 bases for V and 2 bases for J; bases not matched to a gene: 8. The V gene's germline CDR1 is SGHRS and CDR2 YFSETQ. The length of the CDR3 is 17 residues. Incomplete CDR3 DNA: TGCGCCAGCAGCTTGGAACTAGCGGGGTACCTAGCCTACGAG. As protein: CASSLELAGYLAYE. In full, the CDR3 reads CASSLELAGYLAYEQYF.

Points on this clone: The read ends 3 residues shy of where the CDR3 ends; the end is completed using the germline J gene. The V gene is TRBV5-1, the J gene TRBJ2-3, with D unresolved. The CDR3 is 14 amino acids. Germline V lookup: CDR1 SGHRS, CDR2 YFSETQ. With 3 bases removed from V and 2 bases from J, the gap between germline ends came to 10 bases. CDR3 DNA, as far as it was read: TGCGCCAGCAGCTCGAGACAAGCCACAGATACG. This translates into CASSSRQATDT. The whole CDR3 reads CASSSRQATDTQYF.

As concerns this clone: The read ends 3 residues before the CDR3 terminus; that terminus is restored from the germline J gene. The chain uses TRBV5-1 and TRBJ2-6; 10 nucleotides match TRBD2. CDR1 and CDR2 from the germline V gene are SGHRS and YFSETQ. V lost 2 bases and J lost 0; bases outside the gene matches: 8. This CDR3 spans 19 amino acids. The covered CDR3 bases are TGCGCCAGCAGCTTTTCGGAGCGGGGGGGGTACTCTGGGGCCAACGTC. Its protein is CASSFSERGGYSGANV. The CDR3, in full, reads CASSFSERGGYSGANVLTF. Drawing the rest from reference TRBV5-1 and TRBJ2-6, the complete variable domain is KAGVTQTPRYLIKTRGQQVTLSCSPISGHRSVSWYQQTPGQGLQFLFEYFSETQRNKGNFPGRFSGRQFSNSRSEMNVSTLELGDSALYLCASSFSERGGYSGANVLTFGAGSRLTVL.

A remark on this clone: The CDR3 end is not reached by the read, which stops 3 residues before it; the germline J gene fills it in. V is TRBV5-6 and J is TRBJ2-4; D unclear. CDR1 and CDR2 from the germline V gene are SGHDT and YYEEEE. CDR3 size: 14 residues. The sequenced CDR3 bases are TGTGCCAGCAGCGACAACAGTTTTTCGGAGACT. Translated: CASSDNSFSET. Given in full, the CDR3 is CASSDNSFSETQYF.

Notes on this clone: With the read ending 3 residues before the CDR3 end, the germline J gene is used to fill in that end. V usage is TRBV19 and J usage is TRBJ2-4; D perhaps matches TRBD1 (5 bases). Looked up from germline, CDR1 is LNHDA and CDR2 is SQIVND (reference sequence). CDR3 length equals 14 residues. The sequenced part of the CDR3 DNA is TGTGCCAGTAAGCCAAATCAGGGTGGCTATGGT. This gives the protein CASKPNQGGYG. The CDR3 in full is CASKPNQGGYGQYF.

In the case of this clone: The read ends 3 residues before the CDR3 terminus; that terminus is restored from the germline J gene. Other nucleotide sequences from this sample produce the same CDR3. V and J are TRBV5-1 and TRBJ1-5; D gene ambiguous. This CDR3 has 13 amino acids. V was cut by 2 bases and J by 5 bases, with 8 bases left in between. Germline values: CDR1 SGHRS, CDR2 YFSETQ. The CDR3: CASSFGGDQPQHF. CDR3 bases read: TGCGCCAGCAGCTTTGGCGGGGATCAGCCC.

Comment on this clone: The read stops 3 residues short of the end of the CDR3; the missing end is completed from the germline J gene. The chain uses TRBV19 and TRBJ2-3; perhaps TRBD1 as D (8 bases). This CDR3 contains 14 residues. In germline, CDR1 is LNHDA, CDR2 SQIVND (reference sequence). CDR3 region: CASSTTGGGKTQYF. The covered CDR3 bases are TGTGCCAGTAGTACTACAGGGGGGGGGAAGACG.

Comments on this clone: The observed sequence ends 3 residues before the CDR3 terminus, with the missing tail filled in from the germline J gene. The rearrangement uses TRBV5-1 and TRBJ2-2; 9 nucleotides line up with TRBD1. The CDR3 totals 16 residues. In germline, CDR1 is SGHRS, CDR2 YFSETQ. CDR3 protein: CASSLLGTGYNSPLFF. CDR3 bases read: TGCGCCAGCAGCTTGTTGGGGACAGGGTACAATTCACCG.

On this clone: An end of the junction does not agree with germline; a read error may underlie this. The CDR3 end is not reached by the read, which stops 3 residues before it; the germline J gene fills it in. The rearrangement joins TRBV7-7 to TRBJ1-4; TRBD1 might be the D (6 bases). Germline loops: CDR1 SSHAT, CDR2 FNYEAQ (reference sequence). This CDR3 comprises 15 residues. Here the CDR3 reads CASSRTASTNEKLFF. CDR3 DNA (partial): TGTGCTAGCAGCCGGACAGCTTCAACTAATGAAAAA.

Of note for this clone: The read halts 3 residues ahead of the CDR3 end, with the missing end drawn from the germline J gene. V gene TRBV5-1 combines with J gene TRBJ2-2; D is perhaps TRBD1 (6 bases). This CDR3 is 16 amino acids long. Germline V gene lookup returns CDR1 SGHRS and CDR2 YFSETQ. CDR3 bases read: TGCGCCAGCAGCTTGGCAGGGGCCACTGGGGCCAACGTG. Its protein is CASSLAGATGANV. The complete CDR3 sequence is CASSLAGATGANVLFF.

This clone is classed as medium-sized (0.01 to 0.1%) by frequency. Read coverage stops 3 residues before the CDR3 terminus; the germline J gene supplies the remainder. This sequence joins TRBV14 and TRBJ2-7, with 7 nucleotides matching TRBD2. The germline CDR1 and CDR2 sequences are SGHDN and FVKESK. The CDR3 length is 15 residues. After removal of 1 base from V and 1 base from J, the junction contained 4 bases not matched to a gene. Here the CDR3 reads CASSQGTSISYEQYF. The covered CDR3 bases are TGTGCCAGCAGCCAAGGGACTAGTATTTCCTACGAG.

Notes on this clone: The read terminates 3 residues ahead of where the CDR3 ends, so the germline J gene completes it. The J gene is TRBJ2-1, the V gene TRBV7-9, with TRBD1 identical over 8 bases. This CDR3 spans 15 amino acids. Germline V gene sequence: CDR1 SEHNR, CDR2 FQNEAQ (reference sequence). V lost 4 bases to trimming and J lost 0 bases; unmatched junction nucleotides: 2. The sequenced part of the CDR3 DNA is TGTGCCAGCAGCTGCCAGGGGGCCTCCTACAATGAG. Its protein is CASSCQGASYNE. The CDR3 reads in full as CASSCQGASYNEQFF.

As for this clone: The sequenced fragment ends 3 residues before the CDR3 boundary, so the rest is inferred from the germline J gene. The chain couples TRBV4-2 to TRBJ2-4; D call uncertain. The CDR3 length is 14 residues. Trimming left V 0 bases short and J 8 bases short, with 11 bases between. Germline assignment: CDR1 LGHNA and CDR2 YNFKEQ. CDR3 DNA (partial): TGTGCCAGCAGCCAAGAGGCCCAGAATCACATT. Protein: CASSQEAQNHI. The CDR3 in its entirety is CASSQEAQNHIQYF.

The covered CDR3 bases are TGTGCCAGCAGGGCTACAGGGACGGCCACTGAA. It yields the protein CASRATGTATE. The full CDR3 reads CASRATGTATEAFF. This chain uses TRBV2 with TRBJ1-1, with D tentatively TRBD1 (6 bases). The read finishes 3 residues shy of the CDR3 end, and the germline J gene is used to complete it. V was clipped by 6 bases and J by 4 bases, with 15 bases between them. Germline CDR1 and CDR2: SNHLY and FYNNEI. CDR3 length equals 14 residues.

Notes on this clone: The CDR3 end falls 3 residues outside the read, so it is completed with the germline J gene. The rearrangement uses TRBV30 and TRBJ1-2, with a weak D call TRBD1 (5 bases). Germline values: CDR1 GTSNPN, CDR2 SVGIG (reference sequence). The CDR3 runs to 12 residues. The CDR3 bases that were read are TGTGCCTGGATCGCCCCGGGGGGTGAC. This translates into CAWIAPGGD. The full CDR3 is CAWIAPGGDYTF.